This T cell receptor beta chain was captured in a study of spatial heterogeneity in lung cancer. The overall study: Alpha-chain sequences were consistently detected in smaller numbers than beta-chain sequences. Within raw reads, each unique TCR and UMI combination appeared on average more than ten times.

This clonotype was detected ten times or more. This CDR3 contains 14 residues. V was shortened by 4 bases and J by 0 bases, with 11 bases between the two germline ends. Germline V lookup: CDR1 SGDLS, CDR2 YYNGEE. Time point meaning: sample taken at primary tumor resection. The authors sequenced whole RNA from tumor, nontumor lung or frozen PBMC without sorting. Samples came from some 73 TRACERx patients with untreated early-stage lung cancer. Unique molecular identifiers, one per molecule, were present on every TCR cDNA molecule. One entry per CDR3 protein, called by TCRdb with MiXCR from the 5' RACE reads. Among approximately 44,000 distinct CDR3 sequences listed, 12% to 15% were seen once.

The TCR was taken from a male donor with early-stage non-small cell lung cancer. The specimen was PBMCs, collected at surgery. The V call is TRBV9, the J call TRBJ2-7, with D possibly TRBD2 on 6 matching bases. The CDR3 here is CASSRAGPSYEQYF. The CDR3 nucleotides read TGTGCCAGCAGCCGCGCGGGGCCCTCCTACGAGCAGTACTTC.